The source of this T cell receptor (beta chain) is a study of neurological immune-mediated disorders (dated by TCRdb to between 2018 and 2020). The study in broad terms: Among the approximately 35 multiple sclerosis patients, relapsing-remitting MS was present in around 30 and secondary progressive MS was present in 3. The cohort included roughly 71 subjects: about 14 with HAM/TSP, about 34 with multiple sclerosis, and around 20 healthy controls. The study compared peripheral blood TCR-beta repertoires of HTLV-I-associated myelopathy (HAM/TSP) patients, multiple sclerosis patients and healthy controls using UMI-based sequencing. Alongside PBMC samples, the set of some 100 TCR-beta libraries contained longitudinal samples, technical triplicates, and paired CD4+ and CD8+ T-cell subsets that had been sorted.

cDNA was synthesized by template-switch 5'RACE using a primer with a 10-nucleotide random unique molecular identifier that tagged each TCR transcript. Every sequencing run yielded over 170 million TCR-beta sequences covering 15-18 subjects. The RNeasy kit was used for extraction of total RNA. The KAPA Real-time Library Amplification kit was used to amplify TCR-beta VDJ regions with primers targeting the TCR constant region and the 5'RACE anchor. Sample indexes and Illumina adaptors were added in a first PCR, and a second PCR then increased library yield. After purification with Ampure beads, the TCR product of roughly 650 bp was size-selected on a 2% E-gel SizeSelection system. Before pooling, library quality was checked on a Bioanalyzer, concentration was measured with Qubit, and libraries were quantified with the Kapa Library Quantification kit. An Illumina HiSeq 2500 sequenced the libraries paired-end 2 x 150 bp. To increase sequence diversity, roughly 23-30% phiX was spiked into each library pool. The original pipeline was this. The UMI-based MiGEC pipeline processed quality-filtered reads and removed over 75% of raw TCR sequences during error correction. IMGT germline references were used for alignment of VDJ genes, and clonotypes were defined by a unique CDR3 amino acid sequence together with V-J genes. VDJtools evaluated clonal expansion, Shannon diversity and CDR3 relatedness (CalcPairwiseDistances, ClusterSamples); CLCbio workbench built phylogenetic trees. Clones with at least 8 unique UMIs were defined as expanded, with this threshold being based on coefficient-of-variation modelling across technical triplicates. TCRdb took the public reads, trimmed them with fastp at Q25, ran MiXCR for clone calling and kept in-frame beta chains. One record per CDR3 amino acid sequence lists the most common genes and DNA. None of the V and J calls come from the authors' own analysis; TCRdb made them. The sample profile shows some 66,000 distinct CDR3 sequences; more than 3.5% of them were found once. The ten largest clones capture more than 2.5% of the sample.

The full study reports these points: No identical CDR3 amino acid sequences were shared among expanded clones across subjects, suggesting private TCR-beta repertoires in all groups. TCR clonal expansion was highest in HAM/TSP patients and lowest in MS patients, with MS patients falling below even healthy controls. In phylogenetic analysis, the repertoires of 18 of 34 MS patients grouped into a cluster of related CDR3 sequences, which suggests a possible signature at the repertoire level. The MS cluster was not associated with any clinical or MRI features, and the authors stated that larger cohorts are needed.

Libraries from unsorted PBMCs were made from 2 million PBMCs kept in RNAlater at -80 degrees C until RNA extraction. The multiple sclerosis patients were enrolled in a US clinical protocol that evaluated disease progression with magnetic resonance imaging. Peripheral blood underwent Ficoll-Hypaque density gradient centrifugation to isolate PBMCs, which were then cryopreserved in liquid nitrogen. Trimming at the junction amounts to 1 base on V and 1 base on J, and the germline ends lie 9 bases apart. Taken from cysteine to valine, the CDR3 has 14 residues. Only CDR3 DNA remains: 42 bases, in frame from the first base. According to the germline V gene, CDR1 reads SGHRS and CDR2 reads YFSETQ. This clonotype was recorded at least ten times. What antigen it recognizes has not been identified. Per-nucleotide qualities are absent, and no much larger clonotype sits a single base away.

What was sequenced was PBMCs. The chain uses TRBV5-1 and TRBJ2-7; the D gene is not confidently resolved. This clonotype originated in a man aged 45-65 years with multiple sclerosis. The CDR3 loop reads CASSLMSASYEQYV. The nucleotides read TGCGCCAGCAGCTTGATGTCCGCATCCTACGAGCAGTACGTC.